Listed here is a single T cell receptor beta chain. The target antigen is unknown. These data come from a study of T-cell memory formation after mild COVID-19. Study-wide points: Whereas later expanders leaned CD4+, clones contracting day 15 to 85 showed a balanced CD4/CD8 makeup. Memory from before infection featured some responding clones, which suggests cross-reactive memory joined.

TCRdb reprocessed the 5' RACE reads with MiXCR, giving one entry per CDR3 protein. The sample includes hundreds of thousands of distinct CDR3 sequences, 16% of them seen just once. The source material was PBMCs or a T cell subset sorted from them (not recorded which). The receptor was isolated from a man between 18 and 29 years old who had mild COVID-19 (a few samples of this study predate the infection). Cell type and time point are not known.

This CDR3 is CASSVAPSLYEQYF. The DNA of the CDR3 is TGTGCCAGCAGCGTAGCGCCGTCCCTGTACGAGCAGTACTTC. The chain couples TRBV9 to TRBJ2-7; D unclear. Trimming stripped 0 bases from V and 4 bases from J, with 11 bases between. Germline V CDR1 and CDR2: SGDLS, YYNGEE. The CDR3 length is 14 residues.